This T cell receptor beta chain is drawn from a study of neurological immune-mediated disorders. TCRdb re-analysed the 5' RACE reads in MiXCR, keeping a single row per CDR3 protein. The sample shows about 60,000 distinct CDR3 sequences, about 4.2% of them seen only once. Study-wide findings and caveats: The level of TCR clonal expansion was highest in patients with HTLV-1-associated myelopathy and lowest in multiple sclerosis, where it fell below the level seen in healthy controls.

In this sample, this clonotype turned up many times. Its antigen remains unidentified. The germline gives CDR1 MGHDK, CDR2 SYGVNS. Trimming removed 7 bases from V and 2 bases from J, with 15 bases in between. The CDR3 consists of 16 residues. Unsorted libraries were derived from 2 million PBMCs stored at -80 C. The rearrangement uses TRBV25-1 and TRBJ2-6; D is perhaps TRBD2 (6 bases). Sequenced: PBMCs. This TCR came from a man between 50 and 59 years old with multiple sclerosis. The CDR3 coding sequence is TGTGCCAGCACCCCTGATGGAGGGACTGGGGCCAACGTCCTGACTTTC. Its translation is CASTPDGGTGANVLTF.